This T cell receptor beta chain was sequenced during a study of blood T cells in healthy people across ages. The authors ran a second PCR of roughly 6 to 11 cycles using a sample-barcoded 5' primer and a J-beta primer mix. TCRdb reprocessed the 5' RACE reads via MiXCR and lists one record per CDR3 protein. The sample includes some 860,000 distinct CDR3 sequences, roughly 56% seen only once; the top ten take under 30%. The CDR3 extends over 16 amino acids. Germline values: CDR1 MNHEY, CDR2 SVGAGI. The sample taken for sequencing was blood. The chain links TRBV6-5 to TRBJ2-4; no definite D call. The closer fit of TRBJ2-5 to the DNA end suggests the J call may be wrong. This clonotype was sampled from a man aged 40-49 years in good health. CDR3 amino acids: CASSHNTIGSPKTQYF. In DNA form, the CDR3 reads TGTGCCAGCAGCCATAATACGATAGGGTCGCCAAAGACCCAGTACTTC.